These 23 T cell receptor beta chains came from one sample sequenced in a study of cytomegalovirus exposure and HLA in healthy donors. The assay was immunoSEQ multiplex PCR, and TCRdb's table has in-frame clones only and misses some. The sample holds about 56,000 clones; approximately 89% are singletons and the top ten take about 16%. Specimen: PBMCs. All receptors derive from a woman between 18 and 30 years old in good health and CMV-seronegative.

The chain couples TRBV19 to TRBJ1-2; no definite D call. Trimming left V 1 base short and J 14 bases short, with 17 bases between. Germline-derived CDR1 and CDR2 are LNHDA and SQIVND (reference sequence). The CDR3 totals 13 residues. CDR3 residues: CASSIASGNRITF. The CDR3 DNA sequence: TGTGCCAGTAGTATAGCTTCAGGAAACAGAATAACCTTC.

The rearrangement links TRBV29-1 to TRBJ2-7; D is possibly TRBD1 (7 bases). Germline CDR1 is SQVTM and CDR2 is ANQGSEA. V gave up 3 bases and J gave up 3 bases, with 15 bases separating them. CDR3 length: 14 amino acids. The CDR3 reads CSVEIYQGGYEQYF. CDR3 DNA sequence: TGCAGCGTTGAGATCTACCAGGGGGGCTACGAGCAGTACTTC.

The rearrangement joins TRBV7-8 to TRBJ2-5, with 11 bases aligning to TRBD2. The V and J ends lost 6 bases and 5 bases, in that order; junction bases with no gene match: 14. Germline CDR1 SGHVS, CDR2 FQNEAQ. This CDR3 has 17 amino acids. The CDR3 sequence is CASRSGVAGGRGETQYF. CDR3 nucleotide sequence: TGTGCCAGCAGGTCCGGGGTAGCGGGAGGGCGCGGGGAGACCCAGTACTTC.

V gene TRBV10-3 combines with J gene TRBJ2-5; tentatively, D is TRBD2 (5 bases). Trimming cost V 4 bases and J 5 bases, with 14 bases left between them. The length of the CDR3 is 14 residues. Germline V CDR1 and CDR2: ENHRY, SYGVKD. CDR3 DNA sequence: TGTGCCATCAGTGTAGGCGGACTCCGGGAGACCCAGTACTTC. Protein: CAISVGGLRETQYF.

The V and J genes are TRBV2 and TRBJ1-1; D uncertain. Germline V CDR1 and CDR2: SNHLY, FYNNEI. V gave up 1 base and J gave up 11 bases, with 8 bases separating them. The CDR3 runs to 11 residues. CDR3 nucleotides: TGTGCCAGCAGTGAAGGGCCCGGGGCTTTCTTT. Translated, it gives CASSEGPGAFF.

The chain links TRBV6-5 to TRBJ2-3; 7 bases match TRBD1. Germline CDR1 and CDR2: MNHEY and SVGAGI. This CDR3 contains 14 residues. Trimming removed 7 bases from V and 4 bases from J; junction bases left unmatched: 8. In nucleotides, the CDR3 is TGTGCCAGCACCCAACAGGGGTCGGCAGATACGCAGTATTTT. Translation gives CASTQQGSADTQYF.

The rearrangement links TRBV2 to TRBJ1-2; D perhaps matches TRBD1 (6 bases). V shed 4 bases and J shed 5 bases, with 14 bases lying between them. The CDR3 extends over 14 amino acids. Germline V gives CDR1 SNHLY, CDR2 FYNNEI. CDR3 nucleotide sequence: TGTGCCAGCAGTGTGGACAGCACCTCTTATGGCTACACCTTC. Its translation is CASSVDSTSYGYTF. The full variable domain, rest sourced from reference TRBV2 and TRBJ1-2, is EPEVTQTPSHQVTQMGQEVILRCVPISNHLYFYWYRQILGQKVEFLVSFYNNEISEKSEIFDDQFSVERPDGSNFTLKIRSTKLEDSAMYFCASSVDSTSYGYTFGSGTRLTVV.

This clone was counted a single time. This chain joins TRBV9 and TRBJ2-1; 12 nucleotides align to TRBD2. V lost 3 bases and J lost 9; bases outside the gene matches: 7. This CDR3 comprises 15 residues. Germline values: CDR1 SGDLS, CDR2 YYNGEE. The CDR3 reads CASSGSRLAGAEQFF. The DNA for the CDR3 is TGTGCCAGCAGCGGATCACGACTAGCGGGAGCTGAGCAGTTCTTC.

This clone has just one count. The J gene is TRBJ2-1, the V gene TRBV28; possible D gene TRBD2, 6 bases. V lost 6 bases, J lost 5 bases, and 14 bases lay in between. This CDR3 comprises 14 residues. Germline V CDR1 and CDR2: MDHEN, SYDVKM. This CDR3 is CASSQRTINNEQFF. The CDR3 DNA reads TGTGCCAGCAGCCAAAGGACTATAAACAATGAGCAGTTCTTC.

The chain links TRBV11-3 to TRBJ1-1; weak D call: TRBD1 (5 bases). The germline CDR1 and CDR2 sequences are SGHNT and YENEEA. V lost 5 bases, J lost 4 bases, and 11 bases lay in between. This CDR3 has 13 residues. DNA for the CDR3: TGTGCCAGCAGCCCCGGGGGGGGCACTGAAGCTTTCTTT. As protein: CASSPGGGTEAFF.

The chain joins TRBV7-8 to TRBJ2-7; D ambiguous. This CDR3 has 12 residues. The germline V gene has CDR1 SGHVS and CDR2 FQNEAQ. Trimming stripped 1 base from V and 6 bases from J, with 7 bases between. Written as DNA, the CDR3 is TGTGCCAGCAGCTTAGGCGCCCGCGAGCAGTACTTC. This encodes CASSLGAREQYF.

The chain combines TRBV30 with TRBJ2-1; perhaps TRBD2 as D (5 bases). This CDR3 region has 14 residues. Trimming removed 7 bases at V and 2 bases at J, with 15 bases between. Germline lookup yields CDR1 GTSNPN and CDR2 SVGIG (reference sequence). The CDR3 DNA is TGTGCCTTTACTAGTAGGTCGGCCTACAATGAGCAGTTCTTC. This codes for CAFTSRSAYNEQFF.

This chain uses TRBV6-6 with TRBJ1-4; D call uncertain. In germline, CDR1 is MNHNY, CDR2 SVGAGI (reference sequence). The V end was cut by 11 bases, the J end by 8 bases, with 18 bases between. There are 13 residues in the CDR3. The CDR3 DNA follows: TGTGCCGGCACGAGTGCCGGAGGGGAAAAACTGTTTTTT. Amino acids: CAGTSAGGEKLFF.

The rearrangement joins TRBV6-5 to TRBJ2-3, with no clear D. Germline V gives CDR1 MNHEY, CDR2 SVGAGI. Trimming left V 2 bases short and J 2 bases short, with 5 bases between. This CDR3 has 13 residues. The CDR3 region has the DNA TGTGCCAGCAGTTACGGCTCCACAGATACGCAGTATTTT. Translating gives CASSYGSTDTQYF.

The chain joins TRBV5-4 to TRBJ2-5, with D perhaps matching TRBD1 (6 bases). Germline loops: CDR1 SGHNT, CDR2 YYREEE (reference sequence). This CDR3 spans 13 amino acids. Trimming stripped 5 bases from V and 2 bases from J, with 10 bases between. CDR3 DNA: TGTGCCAGCAGACTGGACAGTCAAGAGACCCAGTACTTC. Encoded protein: CASRLDSQETQYF.

The chain combines TRBV27 with TRBJ2-1; 11 bases are a match to TRBD2. Trimming cost V 3 bases and J 5 bases; bases outside gene matches: 3. Germline assignment: CDR1 MNHEY and CDR2 SMNVEV (reference sequence). CDR3 length equals 15 residues. DNA for the CDR3: TGTGCCAGCAGTTTTGGGACTAGCGGCCACAATGAGCAGTTCTTC. Amino acids: CASSFGTSGHNEQFF.

The chain couples TRBV5-6 to TRBJ1-5, with 9 positions matching TRBD1. The CDR3 is 19 amino acids. V was pared by 4 bases and J by 0 bases, with 14 bases of the junction left unmatched. Per germline, CDR1 SGHDT and CDR2 YYEEEE. CDR3 DNA sequence: TGTGCCAGCAGCACAATGCGAACCGGGACAGGGCATAGCAATCAGCCCCAGCATTTT. This gives the protein CASSTMRTGTGHSNQPQHF.

This clone was detected once. V gene TRBV21-1 combines with J gene TRBJ2-3; TRBD2, the table's D call, lacks a check against the DNA. TRBV21-1 is classified as a pseudogene. This CDR3 has 16 amino acids. The CDR3, as DNA: TGTGCCAGCATGGGCCTAGCGGAGTCTAGCACAGATACGCAGTATTTT. Translation: CASMGLAESSTDTQYF.

The rearrangement joins TRBV2 to TRBJ2-1, with a weak D call TRBD2 (6 bases). Trimming left V 8 bases short and J 2 bases short, with 13 bases between. The CDR3 has 14 residues. Germline CDR1 SNHLY, CDR2 FYNNEI. CDR3 protein: CASLPEGTYNEQFF. DNA for the CDR3: TGTGCCAGCCTCCCGGAGGGGACCTACAATGAGCAGTTCTTC.

This rearrangement joins TRBV2 to TRBJ2-3, with unresolved D. V lost 6 bases to trimming and J lost 1 base, with 11 bases between them. The CDR3 has 14 amino acids. Germline loops: CDR1 SNHLY, CDR2 FYNNEI. CDR3 residues: CASRYRGGTDTQYF. CDR3 bases: TGTGCCAGCAGATACCGAGGAGGCACAGATACGCAGTATTTT.

The chain links TRBV5-8 to TRBJ2-3; 7 bases match TRBD1. The CDR3 extends over 16 amino acids. Germline V gene lookup returns CDR1 SGHTS and CDR2 YDEGEE. After removal of 1 base from V and 0 bases from J, the junction contained 5 bases not matched to a gene. The CDR3 loop is CASSLHGDRSTDTQYF. The CDR3 DNA reads as TGTGCCAGCAGCTTGCACGGGGACAGAAGCACAGATACGCAGTATTTT.

The rearrangement links TRBV27 to TRBJ2-5; D perhaps matches TRBD2 (6 bases). Between the trimmed V and J ends, which lost 6 bases and 0 bases, there was a span of 14 bases. Germline V gene lookup returns CDR1 MNHEY and CDR2 SMNVEV (reference sequence). This CDR3 is built from 15 residues. CDR3 nucleotides: TGTGCCAGCAGCTACTCGGGACTCTACCAAGAGACCCAGTACTTC. This encodes CASSYSGLYQETQYF.

The chain joins TRBV5-6 to TRBJ2-1, with D possibly being TRBD2 (5 bases). CDR1 is SGHDT, CDR2 YYEEEE, per germline. V was cut by 5 bases and J by 0 bases, with 12 bases left in between. This CDR3 is 15 amino acids long. The CDR3 is CASRGGRSSYNEQFF. CDR3 coding DNA: TGTGCCAGCAGAGGAGGCAGGAGCTCCTACAATGAGCAGTTCTTC.